This T cell receptor beta chain emerged from a study of glioma-infiltrating T cells. CDR3 size: 14 residues. The junction had 4 bases not matched to a gene; V was cut back by 4 bases and J by 10 bases. In germline, CDR1 is WSHSY, CDR2 SAAADI. Amplification of TCR alpha and beta CDR3 regions from RNA used iRepertoire nested multiplex PCR. TCRdb used MiXCR to reprocess the multiplex PCR reads, holding one entry per CDR3 protein. The profile shows some 40,000 distinct CDR3 sequences, about 22% of them singletons. This clonotype appeared many times. The V and J genes are TRBV10-2 and TRBJ2-1, with TRBD2 matching 13 bases. The clonotype was recovered from a human donor with low-grade glioma or glioblastoma, undergoing nonglioma brain surgery, or in good health (not recorded which). Sequencing was done on a sample of glioma tissue, nonneoplastic brain tissue, or PBMCs (not recorded which). Here the CDR3 DNA reads TGCGCCAGCAGTGTGGGACTAGCGGGAAACGAGCAGTTCTTC. Translated, it gives CASSVGLAGNEQFF.